This TCR beta chain originates from a study of T cell repertoires in cytomegalovirus infection. Study information: Matching HLA type, along with CMV infection, was indicated by public TCR beta signatures.

Broader study findings: Adding up the frequency of public TCR beta families identified people who carried CMV plus the relevant HLA.

There are 17 residues in the CDR3. V was shortened by 3 bases and J by 2 bases, with 19 bases between the two germline ends. Germline loops: CDR1 SNHLY, CDR2 FYNNEI. Concerning this clonotype: As yet, its antigen is unknown.

TCRdb itself ran the reads through MiXCR, one entry per CDR3 protein. The sample has around 130,000 distinct CDR3 sequences, approximately 24% seen once. The genes are TRBV2 and TRBJ2-5; D is uncertain. This TCR came from a human donor in good health (CMV status not recorded). Some clones in this sample may be carry-over from other donors' samples. Sequences were obtained from PBMCs, sequenced either directly or after in vitro stimulation (not recorded which). CDR3 residues: CASSEPGRLISQETQYF. The CDR3 coding sequence is TGTGCCAGCAGTGAGCCAGGCCGACTCATATCGCAAGAGACCCAGTACTTC.